What follows describes a single TCR beta chain. This sample was included in a study of preoperative IRX-2 immunotherapy in early breast cancer. Specified treatment: preoperative locoregional IRX-2 cytokine immunotherapy. This phase Ib study tested locoregional IRX-2 cytokine immunotherapy given before surgery. TCRdb keeps only in-frame clones here, not all; method: immunoSEQ multiplex PCR. The sample yields roughly 23,000 clones, 80% to 90% seen once. This receptor was taken from a human donor with breast cancer. Sequenced material: tumor tissue, taken after IRX-2 immunotherapy.

CDR3 loop: CASSDSPTNEKLFF. The CDR3 nucleotides are TGCGCCAGCAGCGACAGCCCAACTAATGAAAAACTGTTTTTT. The rearrangement uses TRBV5-1 and TRBJ1-4; TRBD1 might be the D (5 bases). V lost 4 bases and J 0 bases, leaving 7 bases between the germline ends. Germline CDR1 and CDR2: SGHRS and YFSETQ. The CDR3 spans 14 residues.